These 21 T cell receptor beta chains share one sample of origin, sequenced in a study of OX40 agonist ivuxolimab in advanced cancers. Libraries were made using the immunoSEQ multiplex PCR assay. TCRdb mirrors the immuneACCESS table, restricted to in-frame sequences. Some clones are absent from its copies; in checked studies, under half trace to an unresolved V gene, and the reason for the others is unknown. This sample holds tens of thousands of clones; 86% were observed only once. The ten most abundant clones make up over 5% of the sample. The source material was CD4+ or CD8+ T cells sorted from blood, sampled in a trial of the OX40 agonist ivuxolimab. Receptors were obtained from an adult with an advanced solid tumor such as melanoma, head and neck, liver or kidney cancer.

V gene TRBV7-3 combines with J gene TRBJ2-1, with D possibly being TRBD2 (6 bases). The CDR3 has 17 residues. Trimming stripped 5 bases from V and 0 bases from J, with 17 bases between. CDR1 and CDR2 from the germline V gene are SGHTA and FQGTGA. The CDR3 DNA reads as TGTGCCAGCAGCCCAAAGGTGGGACTTCTCTCCTACAATGAGCAGTTCTTC. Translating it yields CASSPKVGLLSYNEQFF.

In DNA form, the CDR3 reads TGTGCGGCAGGGGGCGGCGAGACCCAGTACTTC. Its translation: CAAGGGETQYF. This chain connects TRBV7-2 to TRBJ2-5; TRBD1 aligns across 8 bases. CDR1 is SGHTA and CDR2 is FQGNSA in the germline V gene. The CDR3 sequence is 11 residues long.

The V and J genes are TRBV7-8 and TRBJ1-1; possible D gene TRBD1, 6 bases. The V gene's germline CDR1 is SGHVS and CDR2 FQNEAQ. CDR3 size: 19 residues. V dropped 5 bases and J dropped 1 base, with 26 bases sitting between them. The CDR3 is CASSTLARFSDSQNTEAFF. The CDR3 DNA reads TGTGCCAGCAGCACACTCGCTCGGTTTTCGGACAGCCAGAACACTGAAGCTTTCTTT.

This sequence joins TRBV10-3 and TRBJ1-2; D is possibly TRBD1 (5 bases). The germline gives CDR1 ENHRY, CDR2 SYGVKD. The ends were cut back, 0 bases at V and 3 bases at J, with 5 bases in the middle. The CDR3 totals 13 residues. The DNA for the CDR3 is TGTGCCATCAGTGAGTCCAGGGACTATGGCTACACCTTC. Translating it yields CAISESRDYGYTF.

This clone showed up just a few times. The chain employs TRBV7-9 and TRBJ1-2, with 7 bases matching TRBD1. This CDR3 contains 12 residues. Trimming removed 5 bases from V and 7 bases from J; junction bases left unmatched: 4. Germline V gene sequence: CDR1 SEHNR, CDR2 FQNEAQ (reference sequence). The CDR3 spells CASSPGTVGYTF. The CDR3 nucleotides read TGTGCCAGCAGCCCGGGGACAGTTGGCTACACCTTC.

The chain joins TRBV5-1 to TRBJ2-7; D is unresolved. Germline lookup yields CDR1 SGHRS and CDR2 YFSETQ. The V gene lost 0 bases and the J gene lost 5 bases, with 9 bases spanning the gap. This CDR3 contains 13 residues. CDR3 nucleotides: TGCGCCAGCAGCTTGGTCGGCATTAACGAGCAGTACTTC. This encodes CASSLVGINEQYF.

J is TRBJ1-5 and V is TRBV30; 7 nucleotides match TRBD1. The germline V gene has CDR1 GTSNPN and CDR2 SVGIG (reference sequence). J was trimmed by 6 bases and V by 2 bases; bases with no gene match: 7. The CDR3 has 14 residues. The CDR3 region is CAWSPGQAFQPQHF. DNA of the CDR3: TGTGCCTGGAGTCCCGGACAGGCCTTTCAGCCCCAGCATTTT.

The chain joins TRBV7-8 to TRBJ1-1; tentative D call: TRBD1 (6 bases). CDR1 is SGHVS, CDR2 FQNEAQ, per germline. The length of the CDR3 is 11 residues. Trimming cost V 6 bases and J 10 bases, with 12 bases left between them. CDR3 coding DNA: TGTGCCAGCAGTGCAGGGGAGATAGCTTTCTTT. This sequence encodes CASSAGEIAFF.

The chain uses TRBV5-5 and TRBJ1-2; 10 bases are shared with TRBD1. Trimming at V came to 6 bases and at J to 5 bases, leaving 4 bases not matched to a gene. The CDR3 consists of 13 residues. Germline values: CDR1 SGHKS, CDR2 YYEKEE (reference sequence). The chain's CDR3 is CASKDRGSYGYTF. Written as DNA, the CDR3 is TGTGCCAGCAAGGACAGGGGGAGTTATGGCTACACCTTC. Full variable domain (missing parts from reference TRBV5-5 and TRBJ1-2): DAGVTQSPTHLIKTRGQQVTLRCSPISGHKSVSWYQQVLGQGPQFIFQYYEKEERGRGNFPDRFSARQFPNYSSELNVNALLLGDSALYLCASKDRGSYGYTFGSGTRLTVV.

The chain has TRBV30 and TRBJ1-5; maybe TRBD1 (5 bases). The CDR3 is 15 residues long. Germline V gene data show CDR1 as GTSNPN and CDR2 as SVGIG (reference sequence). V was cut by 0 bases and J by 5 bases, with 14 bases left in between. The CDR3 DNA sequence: TGTGCCTGGAGTGTACGGGGCGGGAAATATCAGCCCCAGCATTTT. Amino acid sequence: CAWSVRGGKYQPQHF.

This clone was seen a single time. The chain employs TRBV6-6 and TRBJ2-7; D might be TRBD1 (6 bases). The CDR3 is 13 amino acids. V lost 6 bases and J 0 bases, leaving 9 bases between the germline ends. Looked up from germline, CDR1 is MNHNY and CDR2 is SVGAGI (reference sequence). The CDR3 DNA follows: TGTGCCAGCAGCGGACAGTCCTCCTACGAGCAGTACTTC. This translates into CASSGQSSYEQYF.

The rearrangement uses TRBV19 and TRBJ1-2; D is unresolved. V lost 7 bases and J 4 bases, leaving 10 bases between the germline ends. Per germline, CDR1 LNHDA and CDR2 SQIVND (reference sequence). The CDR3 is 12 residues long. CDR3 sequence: CASKASSYGYTF. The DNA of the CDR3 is TGTGCCAGTAAAGCTAGCAGCTATGGCTACACCTTC.

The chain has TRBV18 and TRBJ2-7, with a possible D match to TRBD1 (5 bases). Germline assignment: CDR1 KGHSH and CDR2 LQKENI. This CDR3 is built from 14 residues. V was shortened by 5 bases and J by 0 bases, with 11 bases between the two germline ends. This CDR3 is CASSTQGSSYEQYF. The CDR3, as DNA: TGTGCCAGCTCAACCCAGGGAAGCTCCTACGAGCAGTACTTC.

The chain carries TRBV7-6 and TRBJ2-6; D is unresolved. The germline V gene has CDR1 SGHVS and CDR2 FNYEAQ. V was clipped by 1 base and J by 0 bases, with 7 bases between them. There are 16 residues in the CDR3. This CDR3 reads CASSLGPSSGANVLTF. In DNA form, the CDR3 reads TGTGCCAGCAGCTTAGGGCCATCCTCTGGGGCCAACGTCCTGACTTTC.

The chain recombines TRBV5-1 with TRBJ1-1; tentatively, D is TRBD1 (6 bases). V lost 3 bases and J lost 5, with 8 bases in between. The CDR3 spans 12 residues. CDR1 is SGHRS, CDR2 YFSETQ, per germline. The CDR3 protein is CASSYDRTEAFF. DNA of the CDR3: TGCGCCAGCAGCTACGACAGGACTGAAGCTTTCTTT.

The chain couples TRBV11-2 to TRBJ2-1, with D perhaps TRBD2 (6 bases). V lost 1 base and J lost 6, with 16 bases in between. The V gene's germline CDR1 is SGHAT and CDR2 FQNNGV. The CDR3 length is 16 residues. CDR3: CASSLGPRDFGNEQFF. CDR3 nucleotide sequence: TGTGCCAGCAGCTTAGGCCCCCGGGACTTTGGCAATGAGCAGTTCTTC.

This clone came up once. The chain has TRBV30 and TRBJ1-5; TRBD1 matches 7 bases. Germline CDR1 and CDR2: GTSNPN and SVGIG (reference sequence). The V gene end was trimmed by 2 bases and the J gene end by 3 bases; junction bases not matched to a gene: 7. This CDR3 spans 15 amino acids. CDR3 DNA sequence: TGTGCCTGGAGTCGAACAGGGGCTTTCAATCAGCCCCAGCATTTT. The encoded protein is CAWSRTGAFNQPQHF. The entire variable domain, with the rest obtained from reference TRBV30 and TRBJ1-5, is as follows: SQTIHQWPATLVQPVGSPLSLECTVEGTSNPNLYWYRQAAGRGLQLLFYSVGIGQISSEVPQNLSASRPQDRQFILSSKKLLLSDSGFYLCAWSRTGAFNQPQHFGDGTRLSIL.

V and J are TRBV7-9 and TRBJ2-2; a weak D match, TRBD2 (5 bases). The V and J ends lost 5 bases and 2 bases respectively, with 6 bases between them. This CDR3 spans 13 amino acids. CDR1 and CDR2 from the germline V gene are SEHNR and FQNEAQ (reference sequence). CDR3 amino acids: CASSRLNTGELFF. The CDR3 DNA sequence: TGTGCCAGCAGCAGACTAAACACCGGGGAGCTGTTTTTT.

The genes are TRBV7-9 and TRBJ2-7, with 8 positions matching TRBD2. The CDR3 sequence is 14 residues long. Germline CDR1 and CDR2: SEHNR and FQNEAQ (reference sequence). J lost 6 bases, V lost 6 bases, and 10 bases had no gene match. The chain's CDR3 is CASRQNRGGSEQYF. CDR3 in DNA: TGTGCCAGCAGACAAAACCGGGGGGGCAGCGAGCAGTACTTC.

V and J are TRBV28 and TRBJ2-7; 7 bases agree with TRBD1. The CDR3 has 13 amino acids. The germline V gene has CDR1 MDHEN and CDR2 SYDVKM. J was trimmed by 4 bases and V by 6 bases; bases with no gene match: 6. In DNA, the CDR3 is TGTGCCAGCAGCGAGGGGGCGAGGTACGAGCAGTACTTC. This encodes CASSEGARYEQYF.

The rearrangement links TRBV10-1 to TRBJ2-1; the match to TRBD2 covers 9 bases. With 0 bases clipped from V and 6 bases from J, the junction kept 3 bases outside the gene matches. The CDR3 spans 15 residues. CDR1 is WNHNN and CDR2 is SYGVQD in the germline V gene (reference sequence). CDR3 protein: CASSESLAGSNEQFF. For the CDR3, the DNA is TGCGCCAGCAGTGAGTCACTAGCGGGTTCCAATGAGCAGTTCTTC.